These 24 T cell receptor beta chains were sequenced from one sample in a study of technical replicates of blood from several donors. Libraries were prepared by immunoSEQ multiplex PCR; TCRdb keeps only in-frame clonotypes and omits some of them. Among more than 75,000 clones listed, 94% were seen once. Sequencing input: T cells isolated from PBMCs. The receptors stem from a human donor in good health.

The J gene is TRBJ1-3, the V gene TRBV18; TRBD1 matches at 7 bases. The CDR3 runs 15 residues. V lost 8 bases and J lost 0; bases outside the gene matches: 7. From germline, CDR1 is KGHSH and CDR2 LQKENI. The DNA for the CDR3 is TGTGCCAGCCGCACAGGGGCTCTCTCTGGAAACACCATATATTTT. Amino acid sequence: CASRTGALSGNTIYF.

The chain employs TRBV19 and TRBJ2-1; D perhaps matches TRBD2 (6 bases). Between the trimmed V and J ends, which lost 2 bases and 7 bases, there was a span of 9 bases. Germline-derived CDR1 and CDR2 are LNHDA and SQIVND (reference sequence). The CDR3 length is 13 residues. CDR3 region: CASSITGGNEQFF. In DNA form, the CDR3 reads TGTGCCAGTAGTATAACCGGAGGGAATGAGCAGTTCTTC.

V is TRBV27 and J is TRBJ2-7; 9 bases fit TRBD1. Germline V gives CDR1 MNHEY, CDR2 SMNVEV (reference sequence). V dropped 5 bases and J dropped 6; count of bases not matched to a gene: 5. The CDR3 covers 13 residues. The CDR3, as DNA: TGTGCCAGCAGTCCGGACAGGGGCCGCGAGCAGTACTTC. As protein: CASSPDRGREQYF.

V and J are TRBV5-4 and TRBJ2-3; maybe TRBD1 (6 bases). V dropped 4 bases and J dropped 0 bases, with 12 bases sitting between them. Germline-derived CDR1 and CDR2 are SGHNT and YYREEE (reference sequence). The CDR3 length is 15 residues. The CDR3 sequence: CASSHRDISTDTQYF. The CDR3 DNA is TGTGCCAGCAGCCACCGGGACATCAGCACAGATACGCAGTATTTT.

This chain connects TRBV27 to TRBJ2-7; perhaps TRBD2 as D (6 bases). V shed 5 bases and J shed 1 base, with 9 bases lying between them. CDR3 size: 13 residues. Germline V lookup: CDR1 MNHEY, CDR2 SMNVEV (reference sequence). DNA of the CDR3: TGTGCCAGCAGTCGGGGGAGGTCCTACGAGCAGTACTTC. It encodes CASSRGRSYEQYF.

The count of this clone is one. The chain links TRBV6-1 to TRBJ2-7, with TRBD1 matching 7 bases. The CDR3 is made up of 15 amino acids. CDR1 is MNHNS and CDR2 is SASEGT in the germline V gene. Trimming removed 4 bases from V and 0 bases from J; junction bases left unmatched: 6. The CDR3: CASSVGTESSYEQYF. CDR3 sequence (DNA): TGTGCCAGCAGTGTGGGGACAGAGAGCTCCTACGAGCAGTACTTC.

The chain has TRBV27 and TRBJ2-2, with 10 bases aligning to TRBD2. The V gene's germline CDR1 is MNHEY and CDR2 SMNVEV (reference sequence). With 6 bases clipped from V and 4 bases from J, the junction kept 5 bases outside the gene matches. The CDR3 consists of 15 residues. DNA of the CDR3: TGTGCCAGCAGATGGGTAGCGGGAGGCACCGGGGAGCTGTTTTTT. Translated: CASRWVAGGTGELFF.

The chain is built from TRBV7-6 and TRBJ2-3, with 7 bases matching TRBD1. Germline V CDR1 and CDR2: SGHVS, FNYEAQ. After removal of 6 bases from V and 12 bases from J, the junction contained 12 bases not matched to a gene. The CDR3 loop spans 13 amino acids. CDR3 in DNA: TGTGCCAGCAGTGCAGGGACAGCGCAACCCCAGTATTTT. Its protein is CASSAGTAQPQYF. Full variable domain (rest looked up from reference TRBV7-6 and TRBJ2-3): GAGVSQSPRYKVTKRGQDVALRCDPISGHVSLYWYRQALGQGPEFLTYFNYEAQQDKSGLPNDRFSAERPEGSISTLTIQRTEQRDSAMYRCASSAGTAQPQYFGPGTRLTVL.

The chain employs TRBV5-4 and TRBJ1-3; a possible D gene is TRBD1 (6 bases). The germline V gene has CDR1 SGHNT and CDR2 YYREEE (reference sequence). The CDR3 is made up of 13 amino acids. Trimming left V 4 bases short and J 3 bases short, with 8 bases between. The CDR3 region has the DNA TGTGCCAGCAGCCGGACAGATGGAAACACCATATATTTT. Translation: CASSRTDGNTIYF. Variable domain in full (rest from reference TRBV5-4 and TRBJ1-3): ETGVTQSPTHLIKTRGQQVTLRCSSQSGHNTVSWYQQALGQGPQFIFQYYREEENGRGNFPPRFSGLQFPNYSSELNVNALELDDSALYLCASSRTDGNTIYFGEGSWLTVV.

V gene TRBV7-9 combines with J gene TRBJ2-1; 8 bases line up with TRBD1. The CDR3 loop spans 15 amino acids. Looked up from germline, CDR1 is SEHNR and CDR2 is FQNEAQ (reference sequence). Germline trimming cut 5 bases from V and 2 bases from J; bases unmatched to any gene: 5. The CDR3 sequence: CASSPRTGTYNEQFF. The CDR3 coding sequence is TGTGCCAGCAGCCCCAGGACAGGGACCTACAATGAGCAGTTCTTC.

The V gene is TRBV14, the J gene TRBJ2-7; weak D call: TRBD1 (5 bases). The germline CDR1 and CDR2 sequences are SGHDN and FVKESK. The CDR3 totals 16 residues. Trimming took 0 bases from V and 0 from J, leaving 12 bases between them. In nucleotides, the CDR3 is TGTGCCAGCAGCCAAGATCCAGGGATTTACTCCTACGAGCAGTACTTC. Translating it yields CASSQDPGIYSYEQYF.

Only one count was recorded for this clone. This CDR3 reads CASSEPRGSRPGQGWHEQYF. In DNA form, the CDR3 reads TGCGCCAGCAGTGAGCCCAGGGGATCTCGACCGGGACAGGGTTGGCACGAGCAGTACTTC. The V gene is TRBV10-1, the J gene TRBJ2-7, with 9 bases that match TRBD1. Germline-derived CDR1 and CDR2 are WNHNN and SYGVQD (reference sequence). This CDR3 has 20 residues. The trim removed 2 bases at V and 5 bases at J, leaving 22 bases unmatched.

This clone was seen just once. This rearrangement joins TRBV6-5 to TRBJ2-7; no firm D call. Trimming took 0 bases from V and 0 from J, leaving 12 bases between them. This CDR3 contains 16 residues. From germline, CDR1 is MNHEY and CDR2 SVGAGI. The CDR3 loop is CASSYSLPVASYEQYF. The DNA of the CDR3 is TGTGCCAGCAGTTACTCTCTCCCCGTGGCCTCCTACGAGCAGTACTTC.

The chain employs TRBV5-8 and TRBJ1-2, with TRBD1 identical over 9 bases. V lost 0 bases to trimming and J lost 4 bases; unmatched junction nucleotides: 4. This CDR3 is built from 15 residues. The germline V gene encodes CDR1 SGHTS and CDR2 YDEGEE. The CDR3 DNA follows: TGTGCCAGCAGCTTGGCGATGGACAGGGGCTATGGCTACACCTTC. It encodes CASSLAMDRGYGYTF.

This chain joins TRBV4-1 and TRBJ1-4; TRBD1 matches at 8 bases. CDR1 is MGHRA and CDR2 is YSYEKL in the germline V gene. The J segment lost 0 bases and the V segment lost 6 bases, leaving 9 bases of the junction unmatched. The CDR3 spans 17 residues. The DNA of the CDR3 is TGCGCCAGCAGATTACAGGGGGTGCTTGCAACTAATGAAAAACTGTTTTTT. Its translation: CASRLQGVLATNEKLFF.

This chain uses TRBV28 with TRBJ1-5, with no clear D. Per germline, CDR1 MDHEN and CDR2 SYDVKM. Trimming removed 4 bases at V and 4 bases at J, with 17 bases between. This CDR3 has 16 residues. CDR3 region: CASSSDGILRNQPQHF. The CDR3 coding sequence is TGTGCCAGCAGTTCAGACGGGATTCTCCGGAATCAGCCCCAGCATTTT.

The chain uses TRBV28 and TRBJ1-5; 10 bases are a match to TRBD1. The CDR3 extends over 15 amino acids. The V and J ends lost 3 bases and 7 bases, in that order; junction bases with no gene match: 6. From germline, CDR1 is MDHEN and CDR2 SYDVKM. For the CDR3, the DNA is TGTGCCAGCAGTTTTGTGGGACAGGGGAGACAGCCCCAGCATTTT. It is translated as CASSFVGQGRQPQHF.

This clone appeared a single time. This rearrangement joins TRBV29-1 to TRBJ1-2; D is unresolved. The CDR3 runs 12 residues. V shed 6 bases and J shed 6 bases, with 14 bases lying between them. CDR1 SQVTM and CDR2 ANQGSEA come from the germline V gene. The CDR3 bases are TGCAGCGTCCCTGGCCTCACGAATGGCTACACCTTC. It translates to CSVPGLTNGYTF.

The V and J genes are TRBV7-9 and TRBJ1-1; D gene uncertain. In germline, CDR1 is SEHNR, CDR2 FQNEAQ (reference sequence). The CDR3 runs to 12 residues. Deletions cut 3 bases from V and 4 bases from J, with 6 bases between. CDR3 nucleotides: TGTGCCAGCAGCTTCCTTGTCACTGAAGCTTTCTTT. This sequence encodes CASSFLVTEAFF.

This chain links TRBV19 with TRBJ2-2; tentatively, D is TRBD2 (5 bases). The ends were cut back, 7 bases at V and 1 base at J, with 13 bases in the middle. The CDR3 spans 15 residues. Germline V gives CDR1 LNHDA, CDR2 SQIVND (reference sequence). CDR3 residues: CASKVEGRNTGELFF. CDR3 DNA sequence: TGTGCCAGTAAGGTAGAGGGAAGGAACACCGGGGAGCTGTTTTTT.

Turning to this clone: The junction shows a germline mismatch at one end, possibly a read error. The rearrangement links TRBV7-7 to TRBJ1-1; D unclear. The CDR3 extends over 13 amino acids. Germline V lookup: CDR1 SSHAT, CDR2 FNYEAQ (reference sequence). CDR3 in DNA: TGTGCCAGCAGCTTATCCTTACACACGGAAGCTTTCTTT. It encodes CASSLSLHTEAFF.

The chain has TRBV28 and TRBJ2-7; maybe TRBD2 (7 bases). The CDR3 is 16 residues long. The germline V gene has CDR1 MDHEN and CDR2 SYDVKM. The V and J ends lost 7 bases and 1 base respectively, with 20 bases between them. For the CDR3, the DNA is TGTGCCAGCACCCATGGGGGGGCGGAACCTTCCTACGAGCAGTACTTC. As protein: CASTHGGAEPSYEQYF.

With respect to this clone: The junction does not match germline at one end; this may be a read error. The CDR3 sequence is CQGAVGYTF. CDR3 DNA: TGTCAGGGGGCGGTTGGCTACACCTTC. The V gene is TRBV20-1, the J gene TRBJ1-2; 8 nucleotides match TRBD1. This CDR3 comprises 9 residues. Germline values: CDR1 DFQATT, CDR2 SNEGSKA (reference sequence).

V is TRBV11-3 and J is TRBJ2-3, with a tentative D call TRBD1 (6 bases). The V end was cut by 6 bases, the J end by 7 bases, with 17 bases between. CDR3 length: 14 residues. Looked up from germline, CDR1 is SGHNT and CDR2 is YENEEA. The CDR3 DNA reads TGTGCCAGCAGTCGTCTTACAGGGCTGAATACGCAGTATTTT. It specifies CASSRLTGLNTQYF.